This entry describes one T cell receptor (beta chain). One end of the junction fails to match germline, which may point to a read error. The data are from a study of blood T cell dynamics during melanoma immunotherapy. The wider study: First-line therapy was either pembrolizumab or nivolumab with ipilimumab for metastatic melanoma.

The CDR3 consists of 14 residues. Germline-derived CDR1 and CDR2 are SSHAT and FNYEAQ (reference sequence). Each bulk PBMC sample had about 330 ng DNA loaded. The table came from immunoSEQ multiplex PCR; TCRdb's copy has only in-frame clones and leaves some out. Of about 10,000 clones listed, 70% to 90% are singletons. Described time point: pre-treatment baseline. Disease control meant complete response, partial response or stable disease at 12 weeks. The chain carries TRBV7-7 and TRBJ1-5; no definite D call. The material sequenced was blood, taken from a patient treated with checkpoint blockade. The receptor was derived from a human donor with melanoma. CDR3 sequence reads: CASSFGQFHQPQHF. The CDR3 bases are TGTGCTAGCAGCTTCGGCCAGTTTCACCAGCCCCAGCATTTT.